This T cell receptor (beta chain) comes out of a study of identical twins. The CDR3 length is 15 residues. Germline loops: CDR1 MDHEN, CDR2 SYDVKM. V dropped 5 bases and J dropped 8 bases, with 19 bases sitting between them. TCRdb re-called the 5' RACE reads with MiXCR, one entry per CDR3 protein. The table records under 800,000 distinct CDR3 sequences, over 20% of them present only once. For this clonotype: Its antigen is currently unknown.

Regarding the study as a whole: Some out-of-frame alpha sequences were shared by twins, and these showed excess low generation probability. Conclusions rested on cross-sectional statistics rather than following the same donors.

A further study also used this sample, focusing on T cells expressing NK-cell markers. Turning to that study: HCMV seropositivity characterized most of the eight sequenced donors, and seronegativity one.

The sequenced sample consisted of PBMCs. V gene TRBV28 combines with J gene TRBJ2-1; D is tentatively TRBD1 or TRBD2 (6 bases each). This clonotype was obtained from a woman aged 18-30 years in good health. The CDR3 bases are TGTGCCAGCAGTGACAGAGGGGGAGGTAGGGATGAGCAGTTCTTC. This sequence encodes CASSDRGGGRDEQFF.